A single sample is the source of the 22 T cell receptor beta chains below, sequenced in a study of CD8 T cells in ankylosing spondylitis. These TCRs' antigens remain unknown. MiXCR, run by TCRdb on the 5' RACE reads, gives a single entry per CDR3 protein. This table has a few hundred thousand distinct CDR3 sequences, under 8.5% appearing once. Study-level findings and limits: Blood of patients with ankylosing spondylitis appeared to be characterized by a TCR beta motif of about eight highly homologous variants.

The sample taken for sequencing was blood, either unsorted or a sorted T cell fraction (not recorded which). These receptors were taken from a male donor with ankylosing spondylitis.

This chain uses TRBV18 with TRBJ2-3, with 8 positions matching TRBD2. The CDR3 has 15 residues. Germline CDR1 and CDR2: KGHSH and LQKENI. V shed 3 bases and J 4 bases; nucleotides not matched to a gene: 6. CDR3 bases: TGTGCCAGCTCACCTAGCGGGATTCGGGCAGATACGCAGTATTTT. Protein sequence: CASSPSGIRADTQYF.

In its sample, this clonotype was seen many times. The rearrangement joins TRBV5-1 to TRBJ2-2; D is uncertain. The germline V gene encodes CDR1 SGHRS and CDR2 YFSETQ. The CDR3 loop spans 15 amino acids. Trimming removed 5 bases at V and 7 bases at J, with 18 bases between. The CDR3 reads CASRPVEGYGGELFF. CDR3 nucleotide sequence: TGCGCCAGCAGACCCGTCGAAGGTTATGGCGGGGAGCTGTTTTTT.

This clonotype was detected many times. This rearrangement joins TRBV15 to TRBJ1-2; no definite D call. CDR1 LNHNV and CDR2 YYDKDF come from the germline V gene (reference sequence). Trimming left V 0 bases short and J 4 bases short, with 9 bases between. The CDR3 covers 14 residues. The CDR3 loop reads CATSREKGAYGYTF. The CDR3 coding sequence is TGTGCCACCAGCAGAGAAAAAGGTGCCTATGGCTACACCTTC.

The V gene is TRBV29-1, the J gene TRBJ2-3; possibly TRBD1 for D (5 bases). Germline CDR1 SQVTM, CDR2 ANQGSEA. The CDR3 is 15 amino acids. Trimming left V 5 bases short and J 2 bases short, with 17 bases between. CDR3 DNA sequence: TGCAGCGTTCGAAAGGGGCCCGAGGCCACAGATACGCAGTATTTT. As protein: CSVRKGPEATDTQYF.

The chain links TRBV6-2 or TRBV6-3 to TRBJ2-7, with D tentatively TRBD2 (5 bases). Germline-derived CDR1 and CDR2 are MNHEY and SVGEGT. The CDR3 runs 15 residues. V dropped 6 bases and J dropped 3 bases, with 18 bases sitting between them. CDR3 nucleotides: TGTGCCAGCAGAAACCCAACTAGGGTGAACTACGAGCAGTACTTC. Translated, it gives CASRNPTRVNYEQYF.

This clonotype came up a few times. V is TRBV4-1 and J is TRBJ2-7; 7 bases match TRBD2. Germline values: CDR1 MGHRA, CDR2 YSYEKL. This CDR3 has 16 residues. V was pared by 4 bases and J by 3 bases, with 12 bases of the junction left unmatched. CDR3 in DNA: TGCGCCAGCAGCCGGGGAGGGGCGCCCGGGGACTACGAGCAGTACTTC. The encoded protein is CASSRGGAPGDYEQYF.

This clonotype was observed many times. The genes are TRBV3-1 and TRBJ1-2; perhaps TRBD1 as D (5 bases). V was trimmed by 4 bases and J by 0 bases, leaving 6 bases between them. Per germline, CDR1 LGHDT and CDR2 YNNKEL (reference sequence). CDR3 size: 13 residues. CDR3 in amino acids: CASSLTANYGYTF. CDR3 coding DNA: TGTGCCAGCAGCCTGACAGCTAACTATGGCTACACCTTC.

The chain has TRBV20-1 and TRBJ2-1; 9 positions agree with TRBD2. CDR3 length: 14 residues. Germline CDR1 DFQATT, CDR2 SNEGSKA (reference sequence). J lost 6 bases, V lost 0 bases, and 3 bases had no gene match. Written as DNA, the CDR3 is TGCAGTGCTAGAGATGGGACTAGCCTCAATGAGCAGTTCTTC. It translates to CSARDGTSLNEQFF.

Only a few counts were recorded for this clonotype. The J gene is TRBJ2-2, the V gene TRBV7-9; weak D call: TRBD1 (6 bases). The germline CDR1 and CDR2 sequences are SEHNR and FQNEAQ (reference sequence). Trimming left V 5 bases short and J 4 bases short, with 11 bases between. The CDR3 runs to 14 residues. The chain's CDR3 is CASSADRTTGELFF. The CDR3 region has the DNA TGTGCCAGCAGCGCTGACAGGACCACCGGGGAGCTGTTTTTT.

The CDR3 loop reads CASSPRRGDQPQHF. The CDR3 nucleotides are TGTGCCAGCTCACCACGGCGGGGCGATCAGCCCCAGCATTTT. V is TRBV18 and J is TRBJ1-5, with TRBD1 as a possible D gene (5 bases). Germline lookup yields CDR1 KGHSH and CDR2 LQKENI. V dropped 1 base and J dropped 5 bases, with 9 bases sitting between them. CDR3 length: 14 amino acids.

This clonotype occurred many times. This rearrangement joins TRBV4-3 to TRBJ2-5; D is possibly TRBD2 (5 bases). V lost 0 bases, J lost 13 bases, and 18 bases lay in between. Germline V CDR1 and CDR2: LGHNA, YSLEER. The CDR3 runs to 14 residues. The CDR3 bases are TGCGCCAGCAGCCAAGATCCAGGAATGCGGGTGTTGTACTTC. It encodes CASSQDPGMRVLYF.

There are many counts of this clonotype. Written as DNA, the CDR3 is TGTGCCAGCTCACCTGGTAGTGACACAGATACGCAGTATTTT. Amino acids: CASSPGSDTDTQYF. V usage is TRBV18 and J usage is TRBJ2-3; D is undetermined. V was cut by 3 bases and J by 2 bases, with 9 bases left in between. From germline, CDR1 is KGHSH and CDR2 LQKENI. The CDR3 extends over 14 amino acids.

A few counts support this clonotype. The CDR3 DNA sequence: TGCGCCAGCAGCTTGGCCGGCGCCGACTCTGGAAACACCATATATTTT. This codes for CASSLAGADSGNTIYF. J is TRBJ1-3 and V is TRBV5-1; the D is unclear. Per germline, CDR1 SGHRS and CDR2 YFSETQ. The V gene lost 0 bases and the J gene lost 0 bases, with 10 bases spanning the gap. The CDR3 runs to 16 residues.

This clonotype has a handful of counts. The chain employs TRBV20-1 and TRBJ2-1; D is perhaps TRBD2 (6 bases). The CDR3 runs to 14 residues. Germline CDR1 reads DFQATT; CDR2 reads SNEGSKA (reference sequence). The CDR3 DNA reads TGCAGCCCAAGCGGCGGGATAGTGGAGAATGAGCAGTTCTTC. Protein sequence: CSPSGGIVENEQFF.

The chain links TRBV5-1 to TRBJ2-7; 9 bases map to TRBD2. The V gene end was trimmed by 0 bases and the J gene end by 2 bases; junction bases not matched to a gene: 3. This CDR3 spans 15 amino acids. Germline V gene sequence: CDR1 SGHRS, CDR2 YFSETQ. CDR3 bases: TGCGCCAGCAGCTTGGACAGCGGGGGGCCCTACGAGCAGTACTTC. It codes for CASSLDSGGPYEQYF.

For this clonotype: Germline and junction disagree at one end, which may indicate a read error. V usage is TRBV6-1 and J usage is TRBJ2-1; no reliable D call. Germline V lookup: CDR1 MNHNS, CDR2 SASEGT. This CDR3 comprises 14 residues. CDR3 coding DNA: TGTGCCACCGCCCTGGATCCCTCCTTCAATGAGCAGTTCTTC. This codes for CATALDPSFNEQFF.

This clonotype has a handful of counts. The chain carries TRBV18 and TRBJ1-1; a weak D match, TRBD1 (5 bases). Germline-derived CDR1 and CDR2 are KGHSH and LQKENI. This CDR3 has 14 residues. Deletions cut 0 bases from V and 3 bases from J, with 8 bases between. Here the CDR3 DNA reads TGTGCCAGCTCACCACCCGGGGGGGACACTGAAGCTTTCTTT. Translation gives CASSPPGGDTEAFF.

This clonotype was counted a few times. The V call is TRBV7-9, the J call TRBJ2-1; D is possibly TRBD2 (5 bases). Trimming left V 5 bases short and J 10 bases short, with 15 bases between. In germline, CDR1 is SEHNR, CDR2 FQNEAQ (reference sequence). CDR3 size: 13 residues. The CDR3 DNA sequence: TGTGCCAGCAGCCACCCCGTTCAGCGGGAGCAGTTCTTC. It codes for CASSHPVQREQFF.

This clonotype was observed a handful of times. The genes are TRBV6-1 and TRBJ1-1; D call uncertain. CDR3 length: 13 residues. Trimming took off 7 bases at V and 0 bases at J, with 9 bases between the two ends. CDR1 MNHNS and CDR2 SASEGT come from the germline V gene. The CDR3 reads CASTPRMNTEAFF. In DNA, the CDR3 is TGTGCCAGCACCCCGCGGATGAACACTGAAGCTTTCTTT.

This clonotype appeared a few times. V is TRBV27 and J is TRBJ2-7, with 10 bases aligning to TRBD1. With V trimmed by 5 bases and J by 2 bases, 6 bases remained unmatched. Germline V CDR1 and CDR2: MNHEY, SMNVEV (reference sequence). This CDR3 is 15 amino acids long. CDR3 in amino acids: CASSRTGGQAYEQYF. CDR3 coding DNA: TGTGCCAGCAGTCGGACAGGGGGGCAAGCCTACGAGCAGTACTTC.

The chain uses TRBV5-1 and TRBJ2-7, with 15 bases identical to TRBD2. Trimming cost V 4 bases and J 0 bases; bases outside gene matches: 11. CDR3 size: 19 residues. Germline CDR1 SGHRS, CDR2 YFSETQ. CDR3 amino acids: CASSTGGLAGGQDSYEQYF. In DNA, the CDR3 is TGCGCCAGCAGCACGGGGGGACTAGCGGGAGGACAAGACTCCTACGAGCAGTACTTC.

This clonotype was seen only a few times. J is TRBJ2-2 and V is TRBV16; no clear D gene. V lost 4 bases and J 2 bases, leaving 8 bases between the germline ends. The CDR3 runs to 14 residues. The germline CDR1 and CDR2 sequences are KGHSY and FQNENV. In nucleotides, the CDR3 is TGTGCCAGCAGCCCTTATCAAAACACCGGGGAGCTGTTTTTT. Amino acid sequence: CASSPYQNTGELFF.